A single sample is the source of the 9 T cell receptor beta chains below, sequenced in a study of post-analysis software for immune sequencing data. These receptors have no known antigen. cDNA libraries of TCR beta carried unique molecular identifiers. From the PCR reads, TCRdb called clonotypes with MiXCR, one entry per CDR3 protein. The sample shows hundreds of thousands of distinct CDR3 sequences, approximately 50% of them seen only once. Study outcomes and limitations: Patients carried roughly 5 TRBV segments more frequently than controls did, and TRBV5-6, TRBV5-1 and TRBV20-1 were among them.

Sample: blood. These receptors all come from a girl aged 5-17 years with multiple sclerosis.

Only one count was recorded for this clonotype. This chain links TRBV6-1 with TRBJ2-7; a possible D gene is TRBD1 (6 bases). Germline CDR1 is MNHNS and CDR2 is SASEGT. The CDR3 covers 15 residues. Trimming took 2 bases from V and 4 from J, leaving 15 bases between them. For the CDR3, the DNA is TGTGCCAGCAGTGAAACGGGACACCCGGTATACGAGCAGTACTTC. It encodes CASSETGHPVYEQYF.

This clonotype has a handful of counts. The chain couples TRBV6-5 to TRBJ2-3; D remains ambiguous. Germline loops: CDR1 MNHEY, CDR2 SVGAGI. V shed 2 bases and J shed 4 bases, with 13 bases lying between them. This CDR3 region has 15 residues. CDR3 residues: CASSYLSQAADTQYF. CDR3 bases: TGTGCCAGCAGTTACCTTAGCCAGGCCGCAGATACGCAGTATTTT.

About this clonotype: Without the conserved terminal phenylalanine or tryptophan, this CDR3 likely stems from a read error. This chain links TRBV29-1 with TRBJ2-1; D not resolved. Germline CDR1 SQVTM, CDR2 ANQGSEA. There are 13 residues in the CDR3. The germline V and J ends were trimmed by 5 bases and 5 bases, with 13 bases remaining between them. The CDR3 coding sequence is TGCAGCGTTCAACCCTTCGTGAACAATGAGCAGTTCCTC. It encodes CSVQPFVNNEQFL.

In this sample, this clonotype turned up a few times. The chain combines TRBV5-1 with TRBJ2-7; D is perhaps TRBD1 (6 bases). The CDR3 loop spans 15 amino acids. Germline V gene data show CDR1 as SGHRS and CDR2 as YFSETQ. The ends were cut back, 4 bases at V and 5 bases at J, with 19 bases in the middle. The CDR3 nucleotides are TGCGCCAGCAGCCTGGGGCAGGGGATTCCTCACGAGCAGTACTTC. Its translation is CASSLGQGIPHEQYF.

This chain links TRBV29-1 with TRBJ1-1; D is unresolved. CDR1 and CDR2 (germline): SQVTM, ANQGSEA. V lost 3 bases and J 5 bases, leaving 13 bases between the germline ends. This CDR3 region has 13 residues. The CDR3 DNA follows: TGCAGCGTTGAGGCTATCCCCGGGACTGAAGCTTTCTTT. Protein product: CSVEAIPGTEAFF.

The rearrangement links TRBV4-2 to TRBJ2-7; the D call may be TRBD1 or TRBD2 (5 bases each). The germline V gene encodes CDR1 LGHNA and CDR2 YNFKEQ. Trimming took off 4 bases at V and 0 bases at J, with 19 bases between the two ends. The CDR3 length is 17 residues. CDR3 sequence reads: CASSREDGTTLSYEQYF. CDR3 sequence (DNA): TGTGCCAGCAGCCGTGAGGACGGGACCACCCTCTCCTACGAGCAGTACTTC.

J is TRBJ2-1 and V is TRBV7-3; TRBD2 aligns across 8 bases. J was trimmed by 15 bases and V by 4 bases; bases with no gene match: 11. Germline V gives CDR1 SGHTA, CDR2 FQGTGA. This CDR3 is 13 amino acids long. In DNA form, the CDR3 reads TGTGCCAGCAGCTCCGGACTAGCCCACCGTTTGTTCTTC. Translation gives CASSSGLAHRLFF.

The count of this clonotype is one. The chain employs TRBV12-5 and TRBJ2-7; 8 nucleotides line up with TRBD1. The CDR3 covers 15 residues. Losses at the gene ends were 6 bases for V and 3 bases for J; bases not matched to a gene: 10. Per germline, CDR1 LGHNT and CDR2 FRNRAP. CDR3 residues: CASGSPGTGLYEQYF. CDR3 nucleotide sequence: TGTGCTAGTGGCTCGCCCGGGACAGGCCTCTACGAGCAGTACTTC.

The DNA of the CDR3 is TGCAGCGTTGAAGATTGGGACAGCTACAATGAGCAGTTCTTC. Translated, it gives CSVEDWDSYNEQFF. V gene TRBV29-1 combines with J gene TRBJ2-1; 7 positions agree with TRBD1. V trimming: 0 bases; J trimming: 3 bases; junction bases outside the gene matches: 2. The CDR3 runs to 14 residues. Germline V gene sequence: CDR1 SQVTM, CDR2 ANQGSEA.